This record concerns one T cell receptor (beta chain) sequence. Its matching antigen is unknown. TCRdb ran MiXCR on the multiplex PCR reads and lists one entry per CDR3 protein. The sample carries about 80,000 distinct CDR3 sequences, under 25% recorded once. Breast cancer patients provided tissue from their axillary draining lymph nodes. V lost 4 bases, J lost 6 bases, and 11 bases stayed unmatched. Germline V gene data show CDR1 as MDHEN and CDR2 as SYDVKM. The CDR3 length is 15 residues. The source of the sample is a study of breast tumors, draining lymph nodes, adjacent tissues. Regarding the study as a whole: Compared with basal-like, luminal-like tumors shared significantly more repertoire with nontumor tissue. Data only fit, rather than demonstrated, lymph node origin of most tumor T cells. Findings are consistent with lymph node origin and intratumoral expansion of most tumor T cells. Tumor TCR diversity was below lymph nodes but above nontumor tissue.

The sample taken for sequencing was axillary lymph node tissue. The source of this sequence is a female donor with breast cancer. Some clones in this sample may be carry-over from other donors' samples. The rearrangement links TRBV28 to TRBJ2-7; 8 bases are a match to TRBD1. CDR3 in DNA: TGTGCCAGCAGTTCACCCCGGACAGGGCCCGGCGAGCAGTACTTC. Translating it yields CASSSPRTGPGEQYF.